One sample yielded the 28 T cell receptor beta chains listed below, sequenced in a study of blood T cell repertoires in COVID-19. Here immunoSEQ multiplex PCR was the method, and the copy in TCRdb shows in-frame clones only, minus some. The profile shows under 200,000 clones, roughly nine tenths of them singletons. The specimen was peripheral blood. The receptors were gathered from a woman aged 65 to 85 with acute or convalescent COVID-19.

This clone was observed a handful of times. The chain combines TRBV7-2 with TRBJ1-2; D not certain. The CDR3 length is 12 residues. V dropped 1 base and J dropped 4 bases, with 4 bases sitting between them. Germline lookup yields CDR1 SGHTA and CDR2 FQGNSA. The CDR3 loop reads CASSLGSYGYTF. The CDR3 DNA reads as TGTGCCAGCAGCTTAGGCAGCTATGGCTACACCTTC.

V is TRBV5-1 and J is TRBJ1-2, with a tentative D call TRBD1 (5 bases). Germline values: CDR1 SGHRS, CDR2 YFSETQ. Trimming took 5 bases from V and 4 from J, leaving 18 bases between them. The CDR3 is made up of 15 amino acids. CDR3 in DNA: TGCGCCAGCAGAACTACGGGGGTAAGCCTCTATGGCTACACCTTC. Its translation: CASRTTGVSLYGYTF.

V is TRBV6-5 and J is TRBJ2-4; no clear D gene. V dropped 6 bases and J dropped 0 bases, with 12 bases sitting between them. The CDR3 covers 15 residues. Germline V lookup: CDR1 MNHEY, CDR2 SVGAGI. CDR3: CASRTESVAKNIQYF. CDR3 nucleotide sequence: TGTGCCAGCAGGACTGAGTCGGTAGCCAAAAACATTCAGTACTTC.

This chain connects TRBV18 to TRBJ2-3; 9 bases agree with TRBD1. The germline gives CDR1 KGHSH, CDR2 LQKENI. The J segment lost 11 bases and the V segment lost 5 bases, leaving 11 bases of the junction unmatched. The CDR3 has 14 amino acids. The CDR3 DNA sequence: TGTGCCAGCTCAGCCGGGACAGGGAATTTGGGGCAGTATTTT. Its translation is CASSAGTGNLGQYF.

The CDR3 DNA reads as TGTGCCAGCGGCGAACTAGCGGGGTCGAGTAATGAGCAGTTCTTC. It is translated as CASGELAGSSNEQFF. J is TRBJ2-1 and V is TRBV7-8; 10 nucleotides match TRBD2. CDR3 length: 15 amino acids. Germline V CDR1 and CDR2: SGHVS, FQNEAQ. V lost 8 bases and J lost 7; bases outside the gene matches: 11.

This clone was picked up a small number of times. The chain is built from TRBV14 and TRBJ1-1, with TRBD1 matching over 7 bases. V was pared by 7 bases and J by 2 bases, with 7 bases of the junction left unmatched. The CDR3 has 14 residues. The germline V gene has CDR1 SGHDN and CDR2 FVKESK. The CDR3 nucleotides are TGTGCCAGCAACGAGGGGGCAAGAAACACTGAAGCTTTCTTT. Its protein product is CASNEGARNTEAFF.

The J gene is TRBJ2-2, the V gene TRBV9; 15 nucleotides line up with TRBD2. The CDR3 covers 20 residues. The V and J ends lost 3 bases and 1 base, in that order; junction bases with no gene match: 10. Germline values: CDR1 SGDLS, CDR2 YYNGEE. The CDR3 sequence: CASSGNLGLAGGVNTGELFF. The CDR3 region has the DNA TGTGCCAGCAGCGGAAACCTGGGACTAGCGGGGGGAGTGAACACCGGGGAGCTGTTTTTT.

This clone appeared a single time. Here the CDR3 reads CARTSGGYSYNEQFF. The CDR3 DNA sequence: TGTGCCAGAACTAGCGGGGGGTACTCCTACAATGAGCAGTTCTTC. The gene calls are TRBV2 and TRBJ2-1, with 12 bases that match TRBD2. CDR1 and CDR2 (germline): SNHLY, FYNNEI. The CDR3 is 15 residues long. V lost 9 bases, J lost 0 bases, and 3 bases stayed unmatched.

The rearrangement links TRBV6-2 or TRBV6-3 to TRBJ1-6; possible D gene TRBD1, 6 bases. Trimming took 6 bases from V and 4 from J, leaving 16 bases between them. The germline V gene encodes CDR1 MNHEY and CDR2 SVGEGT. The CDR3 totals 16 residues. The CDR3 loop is CASSQGQTLYNSPLHF. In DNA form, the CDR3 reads TGTGCCAGCAGCCAAGGACAGACTCTGTATAATTCACCCCTCCACTTT.

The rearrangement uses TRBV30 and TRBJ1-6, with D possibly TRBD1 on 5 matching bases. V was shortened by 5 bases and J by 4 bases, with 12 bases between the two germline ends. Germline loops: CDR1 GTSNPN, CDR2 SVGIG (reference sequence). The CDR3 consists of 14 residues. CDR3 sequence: CAWARGEYNSPLHF. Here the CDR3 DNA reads TGTGCCTGGGCCCGGGGGGAATATAATTCACCCCTCCACTTT.

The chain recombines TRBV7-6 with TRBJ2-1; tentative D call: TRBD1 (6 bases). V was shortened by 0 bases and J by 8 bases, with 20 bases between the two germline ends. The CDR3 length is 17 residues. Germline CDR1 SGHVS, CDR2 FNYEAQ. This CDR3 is CASSLAGNRAVFHEQFF. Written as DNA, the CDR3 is TGTGCCAGCAGCTTAGCGGGGAACAGGGCGGTATTCCATGAGCAGTTCTTC.

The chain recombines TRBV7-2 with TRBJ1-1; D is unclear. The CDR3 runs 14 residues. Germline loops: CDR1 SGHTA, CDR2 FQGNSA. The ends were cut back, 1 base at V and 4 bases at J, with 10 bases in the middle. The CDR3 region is CASSLGGWGTEAFF. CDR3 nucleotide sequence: TGTGCCAGCAGCTTAGGAGGGTGGGGCACTGAAGCTTTCTTT. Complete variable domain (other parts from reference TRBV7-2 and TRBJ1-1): GAGVSQSPSNKVTEKGKDVELRCDPISGHTALYWYRQSLGQGLEFLIYFQGNSAPDKSGLPSDRFSAERTGGSVSTLTIQRTQQEDSAVYLCASSLGGWGTEAFFGQGTRLTVV.

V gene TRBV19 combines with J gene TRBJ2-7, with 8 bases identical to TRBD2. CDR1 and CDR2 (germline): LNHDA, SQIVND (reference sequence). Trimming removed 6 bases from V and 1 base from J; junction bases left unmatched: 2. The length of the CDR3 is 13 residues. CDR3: CASRTSGSYEQYF. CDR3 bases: TGTGCCAGTAGAACTAGCGGATCCTACGAGCAGTACTTC.

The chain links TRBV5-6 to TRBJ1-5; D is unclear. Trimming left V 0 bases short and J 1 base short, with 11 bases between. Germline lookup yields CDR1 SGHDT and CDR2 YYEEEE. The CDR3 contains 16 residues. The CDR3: CASSLGAVGSNQPQHF. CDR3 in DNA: TGTGCCAGCAGCTTGGGGGCAGTTGGGAGCAATCAGCCCCAGCATTTT.

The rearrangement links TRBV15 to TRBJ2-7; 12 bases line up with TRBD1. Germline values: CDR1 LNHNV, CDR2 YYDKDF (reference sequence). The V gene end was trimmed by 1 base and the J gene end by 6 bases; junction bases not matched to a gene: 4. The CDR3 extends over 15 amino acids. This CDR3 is CATSRGGQGAGEQYF. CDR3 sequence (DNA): TGTGCCACCAGCAGAGGGGGACAGGGGGCTGGCGAGCAGTACTTC.

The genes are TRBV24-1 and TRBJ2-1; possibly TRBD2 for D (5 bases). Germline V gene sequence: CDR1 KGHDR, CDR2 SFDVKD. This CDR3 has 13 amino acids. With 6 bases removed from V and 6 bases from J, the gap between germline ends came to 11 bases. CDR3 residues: CATSPGSGNEQFF. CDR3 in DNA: TGTGCCACCAGTCCGGGAAGCGGCAATGAGCAGTTCTTC.

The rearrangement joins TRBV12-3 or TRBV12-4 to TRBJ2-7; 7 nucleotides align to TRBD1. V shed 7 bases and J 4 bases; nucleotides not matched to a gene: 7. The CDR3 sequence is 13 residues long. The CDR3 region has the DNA TGTGCCAGCACCACGACAGGGCGGTACGAGCAGTACTTC. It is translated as CASTTTGRYEQYF.

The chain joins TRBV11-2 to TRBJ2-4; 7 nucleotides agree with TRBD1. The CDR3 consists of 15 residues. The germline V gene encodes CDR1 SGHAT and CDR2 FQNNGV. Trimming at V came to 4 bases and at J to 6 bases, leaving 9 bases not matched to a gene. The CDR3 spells CASSSPTGRGNIQYF. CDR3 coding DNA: TGTGCCAGCAGCTCCCCGACAGGGAGAGGAAACATTCAGTACTTC.

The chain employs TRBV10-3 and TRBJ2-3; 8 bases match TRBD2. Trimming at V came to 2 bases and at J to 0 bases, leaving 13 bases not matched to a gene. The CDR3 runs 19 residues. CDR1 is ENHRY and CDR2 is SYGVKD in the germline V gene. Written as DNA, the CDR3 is TGTGCCATCAGTGAGGAGGGGGGGACAACTAGCGGAAGCACAGATACGCAGTATTTT. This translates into CAISEEGGTTSGSTDTQYF.

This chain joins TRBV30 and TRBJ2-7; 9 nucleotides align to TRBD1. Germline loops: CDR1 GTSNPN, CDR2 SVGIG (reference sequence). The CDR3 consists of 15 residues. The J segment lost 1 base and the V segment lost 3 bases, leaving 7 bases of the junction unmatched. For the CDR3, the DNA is TGTGCCTGGAGGGCAACAGGGGGCGCATCCTACGAGCAGTACTTC. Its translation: CAWRATGGASYEQYF.

DNA of the CDR3: TGCAGCGCCACGGACACTTCCAACACTGAAGCTTTCTTT. It encodes CSATDTSNTEAFF. The chain has TRBV29-1 and TRBJ1-1, with D perhaps TRBD1 (5 bases). V lost 7 bases, J lost 2 bases, and 14 bases lay in between. In germline, CDR1 is SQVTM, CDR2 ANQGSEA. The CDR3 contains 13 residues.

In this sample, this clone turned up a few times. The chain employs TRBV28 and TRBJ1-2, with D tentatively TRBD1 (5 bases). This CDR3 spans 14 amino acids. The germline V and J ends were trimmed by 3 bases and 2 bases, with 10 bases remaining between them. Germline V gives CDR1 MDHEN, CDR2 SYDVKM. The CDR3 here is CASSFVGGNYGYTF. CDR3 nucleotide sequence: TGTGCCAGCAGTTTTGTCGGGGGGAACTATGGCTACACCTTC.

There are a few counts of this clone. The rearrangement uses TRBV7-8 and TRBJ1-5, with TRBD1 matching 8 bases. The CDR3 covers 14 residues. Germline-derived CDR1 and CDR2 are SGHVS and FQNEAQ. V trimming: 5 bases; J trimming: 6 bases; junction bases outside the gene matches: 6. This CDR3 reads CASSTRQGSQPQHF. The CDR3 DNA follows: TGTGCCAGCAGCACTCGACAGGGGAGTCAGCCCCAGCATTTT.

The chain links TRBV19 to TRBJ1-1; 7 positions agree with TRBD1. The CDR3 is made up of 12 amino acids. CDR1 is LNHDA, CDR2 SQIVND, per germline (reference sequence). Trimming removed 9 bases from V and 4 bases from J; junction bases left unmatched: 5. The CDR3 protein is CASRGQRTEAFF. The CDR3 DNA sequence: TGTGCCAGCCGGGGACAGCGCACTGAAGCTTTCTTT.

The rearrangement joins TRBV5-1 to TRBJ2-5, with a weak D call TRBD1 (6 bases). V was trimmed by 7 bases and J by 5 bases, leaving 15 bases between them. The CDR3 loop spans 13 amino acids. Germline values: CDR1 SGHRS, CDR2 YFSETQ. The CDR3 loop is CASEKGDGETQYF. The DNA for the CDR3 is TGCGCCAGCGAGAAGGGGGACGGGGAGACCCAGTACTTC.

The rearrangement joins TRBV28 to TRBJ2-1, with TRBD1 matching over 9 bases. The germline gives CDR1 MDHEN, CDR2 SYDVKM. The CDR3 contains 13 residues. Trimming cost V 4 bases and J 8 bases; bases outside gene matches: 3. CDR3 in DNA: TGTGCCAGCAGTTGGGGGACAGGGTATGAGCAGTTCTTC. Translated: CASSWGTGYEQFF.

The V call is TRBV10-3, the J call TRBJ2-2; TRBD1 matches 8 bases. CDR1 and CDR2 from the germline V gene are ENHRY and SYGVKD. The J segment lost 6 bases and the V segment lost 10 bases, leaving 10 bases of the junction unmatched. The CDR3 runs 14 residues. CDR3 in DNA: TGTGCCACCTGGACAGGGATAACGTCCGGGGAGCTGTTTTTT. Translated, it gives CATWTGITSGELFF.

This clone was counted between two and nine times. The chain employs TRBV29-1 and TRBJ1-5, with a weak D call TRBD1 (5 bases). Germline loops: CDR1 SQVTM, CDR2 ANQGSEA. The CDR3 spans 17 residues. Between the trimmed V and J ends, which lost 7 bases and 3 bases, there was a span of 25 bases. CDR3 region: CSAPPPARAEHNQPQHF. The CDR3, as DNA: TGCAGCGCTCCCCCTCCGGCCAGGGCCGAACACAATCAGCCCCAGCATTTT.